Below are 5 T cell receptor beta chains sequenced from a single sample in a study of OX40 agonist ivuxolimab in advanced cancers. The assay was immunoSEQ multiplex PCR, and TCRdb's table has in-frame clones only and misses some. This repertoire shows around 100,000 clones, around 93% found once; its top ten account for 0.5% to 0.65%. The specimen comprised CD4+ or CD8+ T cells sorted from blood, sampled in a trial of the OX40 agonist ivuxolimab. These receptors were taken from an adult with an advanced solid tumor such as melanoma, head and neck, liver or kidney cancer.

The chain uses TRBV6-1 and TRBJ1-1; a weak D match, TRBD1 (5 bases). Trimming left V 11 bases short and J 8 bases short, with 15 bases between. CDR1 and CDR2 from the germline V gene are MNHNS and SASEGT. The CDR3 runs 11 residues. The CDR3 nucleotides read TGTGCCGGGGGTGTGGGGGTGGAAGCTTTCTTT. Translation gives CAGGVGVEAFF.

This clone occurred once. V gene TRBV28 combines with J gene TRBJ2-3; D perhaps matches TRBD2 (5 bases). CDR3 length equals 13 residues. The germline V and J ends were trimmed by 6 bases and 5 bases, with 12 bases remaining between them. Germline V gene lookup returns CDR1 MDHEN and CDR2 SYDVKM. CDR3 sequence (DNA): TGTGCCAGCAGCCCCCCCAGCGGAGATACGCAGTATTTT. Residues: CASSPPSGDTQYF. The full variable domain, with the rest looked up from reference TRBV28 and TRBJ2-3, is DVKVTQSSRYLVKRTGEKVFLECVQDMDHENMFWYRQDPGLGLRLIYFSYDVKMKEKGDIPEGYSVSREKKERFSLILESASTNQTSMYLCASSPPSGDTQYFGPGTRLTVL.

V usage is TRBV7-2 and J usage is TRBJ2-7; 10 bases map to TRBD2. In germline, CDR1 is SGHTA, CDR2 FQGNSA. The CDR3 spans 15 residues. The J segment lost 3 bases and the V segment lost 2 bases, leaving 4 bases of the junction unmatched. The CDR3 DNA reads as TGTGCCAGCAGCTTACAGCGGGGGGGGTACTACGAGCAGTACTTC. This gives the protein CASSLQRGGYYEQYF.

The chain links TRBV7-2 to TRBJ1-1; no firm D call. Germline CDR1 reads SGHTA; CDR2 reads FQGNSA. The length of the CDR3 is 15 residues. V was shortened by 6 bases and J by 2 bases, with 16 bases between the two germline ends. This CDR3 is CASSFPFDGNTEAFF. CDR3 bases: TGTGCCAGCAGTTTTCCTTTTGACGGAAACACTGAAGCTTTCTTT.

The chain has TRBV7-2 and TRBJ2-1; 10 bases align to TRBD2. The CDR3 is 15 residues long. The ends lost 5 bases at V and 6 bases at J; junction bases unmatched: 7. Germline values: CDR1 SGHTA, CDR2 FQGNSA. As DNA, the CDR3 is TGTGCCAGCAGCGCACCTAGCGGGAGAGGCAATGAGCAGTTCTTC. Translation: CASSAPSGRGNEQFF.